Listed below are T cell receptor beta chains from one sample, sequenced in a study of naive and memory T cell subsets. A single record per CDR3 protein comes from TCRdb applying MiXCR to the UMI-ligation and nested PCR reads. This sample yields some 83,000 distinct CDR3 sequences, of which 9% to 9.5% are seen a single time; approximately 1.1% belongs to the top ten. What was sequenced was naive CD8+ T cells from blood. The origin of the receptors is a human donor in good health. CDR3s include the opening cysteine and the closing phenylalanine or tryptophan. The D gene is left open where the match is weak. Size is omitted from some rows. Given values are once, few, many or a class for expanded clones.

>TRBV5-1|TRBJ2-5|NA|many
CASSLDGVAGSGETQYF
TGCGCCAGCAGCTTGGACGGGGTGGCCGGGAGCGGAGAGACCCAGTACTTC
>TRBV20-1|TRBJ2-7|NA|few
CSARLGTYEQYF
TGCAGTGCAAGACTAGGGACCTACGAGCAGTACTTC
>TRBV20-1|TRBJ2-2|NA|NA
CSARDRGELFF
TGCAGTGCTAGAGATCGCGGGGAGCTGTTTTTT
>TRBV12-3/TRBV12-4|TRBJ2-7|NA|many
CASSVSSYEQYF
TGTGCCAGCAGTGTAAGTTCCTACGAGCAGTACTTC
>TRBV7-2|TRBJ2-5|TRBD2|many
CASSFVGAGLQETQYF
TGTGCCAGCAGCTTCGTCGGCGCGGGACTACAAGAGACCCAGTACTTC
>TRBV28|TRBJ1-1|TRBD1|many
CASSFNRGTEAFF
TGTGCCAGCAGTTTCAACAGGGGAACTGAAGCTTTCTTT
>TRBV20-1|TRBJ1-1|NA|NA
CSARAVGENTEAFF
TGCAGTGCTAGGGCAGTAGGGGAGAACACTGAAGCTTTCTTT
>TRBV29-1|TRBJ2-2|NA|few
CSVDGGRTGELFF
TGCAGCGTTGATGGGGGGAGAACCGGGGAGCTGTTTTTT
>TRBV29-1|TRBJ2-2|NA|NA
CSVVEGTKTNTGELFF
TGCAGCGTTGTTGAGGGGACCAAGACGAACACCGGGGAGCTGTTTTTT
>TRBV25-1|TRBJ2-1|NA|NA
CASSPDPSSYNEQFF
TGTGCCAGCAGCCCAGACCCGAGCTCCTACAATGAGCAGTTCTTC
>TRBV23-1|TRBJ2-4|TRBD2|NA
CASSHPKSRTSGRRNENIQYF
TGCGCCAGCAGTCATCCCAAGTCCCGGACTAGCGGAAGGAGAAACGAAAACATTCAGTACTTC
>TRBV27|TRBJ2-7|TRBD1|few
CASSLPGTGGHEQYF
TGTGCCAGCAGTTTACCGGGCACAGGGGGCCACGAGCAGTACTTC
>TRBV7-6|TRBJ2-1|NA|few
CASSYRVSSYNEQFF
TGTGCCAGCAGCTACCGGGTGAGCTCCTACAATGAGCAGTTCTTC
>TRBV27|TRBJ2-3|NA|many
CASSPRTDTQYF
TGTGCCAGCAGCCCCCGCACAGATACGCAGTATTTT
>TRBV6-5|TRBJ2-1|NA|many
CASSYSSVAWEQFF
TGTGCCAGCAGTTACTCAAGCGTAGCTTGGGAGCAGTTCTTC
>TRBV18|TRBJ2-7|NA|NA
CASSSVPSYEQYF
TGTGCCAGCTCAAGCGTACCTTCCTACGAGCAGTACTTC
>TRBV29-1|TRBJ2-1|NA|many
CSVDWGYNEQFF
TGCAGCGTTGATTGGGGGTACAATGAGCAGTTCTTC
>TRBV25-1|TRBJ1-6|NA|NA
CASSEQYNSPLHF
TGTGCCAGCAGTGAGCAGTATAATTCACCCCTCCACTTT
>TRBV30|TRBJ1-1|NA|NA
CAWTPGGGNTEAFF
TGTGCCTGGACCCCCGGGGGGGGAAACACTGAAGCTTTCTTT
>TRBV11-2|TRBJ1-1|NA|many
CASSLAPTAYTEAFF
TGTGCCAGCAGCTTAGCCCCCACGGCTTACACTGAAGCTTTCTTT
>TRBV27|TRBJ2-7|NA|NA
CASSVSGEQYF
TGTGCCAGCAGTGTCTCAGGGGAGCAGTACTTC
>TRBV25-1|TRBJ2-7|TRBD2|many
CASSPTSGSYEQYF
TGTGCCAGCAGTCCGACTAGCGGATCCTACGAGCAGTACTTC
>TRBV28|TRBJ1-2|NA|many
CASSPRTANYGYTF
TGTGCCAGCAGTCCCCGGACGGCTAACTATGGCTACACCTTC
>TRBV3-1|TRBJ2-1|NA|NA
CASSPGPGDDHEQFF
TGTGCCAGCAGCCCCGGCCCGGGAGACGATCATGAGCAGTTCTTC
>TRBV6-5|TRBJ2-1|TRBD2|many
CASSYSLAGKYNEQFF
TGTGCCAGCAGTTACTCTCTAGCGGGAAAGTACAATGAGCAGTTCTTC
>TRBV7-9|TRBJ2-5|TRBD2|many
CASSLVGLEETQYF
TGTGCCAGCAGCTTAGTGGGACTAGAAGAGACCCAGTACTTC
>TRBV28|TRBJ2-1|TRBD1|few
CASSIPGTGGLNEQFF
TGTGCCAGCAGCATCCCCGGGACAGGGGGCTTGAATGAGCAGTTCTTC
>TRBV4-1|TRBJ1-5|NA|few
CASSQNLAGSYNQPQHF
TGCGCCAGCAGCCAGAACCTGGCGGGATCTTACAATCAGCCCCAGCATTTT
>TRBV29-1|TRBJ2-5|TRBD2|few
CSVDGRREIAETQYF
TGCAGCGTTGACGGACGGCGGGAGATCGCAGAGACCCAGTACTTC
>TRBV14|TRBJ2-7|TRBD2|few
CASSQETSDSYEQYF
TGTGCCAGCAGCCAAGAAACTAGCGACTCCTACGAGCAGTACTTC
>TRBV2|TRBJ2-7|NA|few
CASNPEAYEQYF
TGTGCCAGCAACCCGGAGGCCTACGAGCAGTACTTC
>TRBV29-1|TRBJ1-5|NA|NA
CSVEDSSNQPQHF
TGCAGCGTCGAGGACAGCAGCAATCAGCCCCAGCATTTT
>TRBV10-2|TRBJ2-5|TRBD1|few
CASSEWTGQETQYF
TGCGCCAGCAGTGAGTGGACAGGGCAAGAGACCCAGTACTTC
>TRBV13|TRBJ2-7|NA|NA
CASSPGRSRHEQYF
TGTGCCAGCAGCCCGGGACGGTCCAGGCACGAGCAGTACTTC
>TRBV6-5|TRBJ2-2|TRBD2|many
CASSGLGRMFF
TGTGCCAGCAGCGGACTAGGGCGGATGTTTTTT
>TRBV29-1|TRBJ2-7|TRBD1|many
CSVGTGDGEQYF
TGCAGCGTTGGGACAGGTGATGGCGAGCAGTACTTC
>TRBV28|TRBJ2-7|TRBD2|NA
CASSPGLAGGYEQYF
TGTGCCAGCAGCCCCGGACTAGCGGGAGGCTACGAGCAGTACTTC
>TRBV7-9|TRBJ1-2|TRBD1|NA
CASSPTTGGRDGYTF
TGTGCCAGCAGCCCGACGACAGGGGGGAGGGATGGCTACACCTTC
>TRBV6-5|TRBJ1-1|TRBD1|NA
CASSDDQGAWTEAFF
TGTGCCAGCAGTGACGATCAGGGGGCTTGGACTGAAGCTTTCTTT
>TRBV21-1|TRBJ2-1|NA|NA
CASKRLSVVDEQFF
TGTGCCAGCAAGCGACTTTCAGTAGTGGATGAGCAGTTCTTC
>TRBV2|TRBJ2-7|TRBD1|NA
CASSPYPDHGQGAYEQYF
TGTGCCAGCAGTCCTTACCCCGATCATGGACAGGGGGCCTACGAGCAGTACTTC
>TRBV9|TRBJ2-2|NA|many
CASSVGGELFF
TGTGCCAGCAGCGTAGGCGGGGAGCTGTTTTTT